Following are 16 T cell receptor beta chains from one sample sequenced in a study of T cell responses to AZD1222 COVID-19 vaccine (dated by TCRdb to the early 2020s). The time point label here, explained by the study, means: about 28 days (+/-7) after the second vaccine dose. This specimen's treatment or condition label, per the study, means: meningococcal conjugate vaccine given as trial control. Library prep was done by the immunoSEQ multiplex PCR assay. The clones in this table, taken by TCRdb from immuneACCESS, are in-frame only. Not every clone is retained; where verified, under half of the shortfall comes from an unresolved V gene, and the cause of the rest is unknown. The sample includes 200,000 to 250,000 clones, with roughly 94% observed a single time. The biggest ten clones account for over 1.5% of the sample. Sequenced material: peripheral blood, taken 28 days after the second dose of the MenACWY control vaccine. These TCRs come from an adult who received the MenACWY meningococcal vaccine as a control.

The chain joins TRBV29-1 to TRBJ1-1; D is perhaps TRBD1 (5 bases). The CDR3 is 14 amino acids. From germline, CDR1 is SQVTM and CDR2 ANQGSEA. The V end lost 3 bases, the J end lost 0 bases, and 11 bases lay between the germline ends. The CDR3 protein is CSVDRDVVNTEAFF. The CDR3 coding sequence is TGCAGCGTTGACAGGGACGTGGTGAACACTGAAGCTTTCTTT.

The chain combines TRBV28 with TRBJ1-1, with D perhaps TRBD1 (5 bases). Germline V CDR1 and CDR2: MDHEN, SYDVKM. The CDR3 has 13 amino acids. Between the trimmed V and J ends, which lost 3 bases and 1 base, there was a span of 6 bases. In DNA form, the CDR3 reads TGTGCCAGCAGTTTGGGGGAGAACACTGAAGCTTTCTTT. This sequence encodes CASSLGENTEAFF.

CDR3 protein: CASSDGLGTEAFF. In DNA, the CDR3 is TGTGCCAGCAGTGATGGACTTGGCACTGAAGCTTTCTTT. The V and J genes are TRBV2 and TRBJ1-1; D gene ambiguous. V was trimmed by 3 bases and J by 4 bases, leaving 9 bases between them. The CDR3 totals 13 residues. CDR1 and CDR2 (germline): SNHLY, FYNNEI.

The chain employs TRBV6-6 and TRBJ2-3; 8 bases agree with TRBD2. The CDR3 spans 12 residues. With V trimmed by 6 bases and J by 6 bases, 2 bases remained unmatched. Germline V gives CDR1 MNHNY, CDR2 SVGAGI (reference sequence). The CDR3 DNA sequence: TGTGCCAGCAGCCGCGGGGGGGATACGCAGTATTTT. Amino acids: CASSRGGDTQYF.

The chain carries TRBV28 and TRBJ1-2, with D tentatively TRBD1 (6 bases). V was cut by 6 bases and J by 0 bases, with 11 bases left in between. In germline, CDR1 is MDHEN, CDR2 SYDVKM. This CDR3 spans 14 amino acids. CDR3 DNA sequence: TGTGCCAGCAGGCTACAGGGAACTAACTATGGCTACACCTTC. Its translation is CASRLQGTNYGYTF.

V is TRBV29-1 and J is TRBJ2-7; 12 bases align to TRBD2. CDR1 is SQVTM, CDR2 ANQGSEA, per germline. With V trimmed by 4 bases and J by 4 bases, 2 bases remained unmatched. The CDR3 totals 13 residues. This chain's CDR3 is CSVAGLAGYEQYF. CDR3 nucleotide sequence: TGCAGCGTTGCGGGACTAGCGGGTTACGAGCAGTACTTC.

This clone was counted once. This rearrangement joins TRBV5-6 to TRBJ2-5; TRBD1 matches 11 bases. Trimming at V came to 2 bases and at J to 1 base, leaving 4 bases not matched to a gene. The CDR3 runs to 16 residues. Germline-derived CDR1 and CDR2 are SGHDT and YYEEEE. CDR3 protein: CASSFWTGGSQETQYF. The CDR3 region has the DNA TGTGCCAGCAGCTTCTGGACAGGGGGCTCCCAAGAGACCCAGTACTTC.

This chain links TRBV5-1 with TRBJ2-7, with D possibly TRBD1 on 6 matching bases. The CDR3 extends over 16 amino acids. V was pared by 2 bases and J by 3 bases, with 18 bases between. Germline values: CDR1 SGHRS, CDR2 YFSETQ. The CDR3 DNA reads TGCGCCAGCAGCTTAGGGGTTCCGGGACATAGCTACGAGCAGTACTTC. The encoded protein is CASSLGVPGHSYEQYF. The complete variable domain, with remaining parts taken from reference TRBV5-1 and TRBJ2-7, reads KAGVTQTPRYLIKTRGQQVTLSCSPISGHRSVSWYQQTPGQGLQFLFEYFSETQRNKGNFPGRFSGRQFSNSRSEMNVSTLELGDSALYLCASSLGVPGHSYEQYFGPGTRLTVT.

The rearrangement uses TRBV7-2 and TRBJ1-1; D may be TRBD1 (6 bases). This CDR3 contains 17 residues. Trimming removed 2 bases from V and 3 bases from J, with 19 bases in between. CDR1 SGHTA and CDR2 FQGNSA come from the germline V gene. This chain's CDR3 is CASSLNQGRTVDTEAFF. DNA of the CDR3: TGTGCCAGCAGCTTAAATCAGGGGCGGACTGTGGACACTGAAGCTTTCTTT.

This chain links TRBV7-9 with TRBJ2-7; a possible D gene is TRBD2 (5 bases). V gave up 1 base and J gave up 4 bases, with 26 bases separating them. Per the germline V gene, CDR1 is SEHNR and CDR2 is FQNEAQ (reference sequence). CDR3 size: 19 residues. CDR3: CASSLVPGKGRVEAYEQYF. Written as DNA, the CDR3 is TGTGCCAGCAGCTTAGTACCGGGAAAAGGCCGAGTGGAGGCGTACGAGCAGTACTTC.

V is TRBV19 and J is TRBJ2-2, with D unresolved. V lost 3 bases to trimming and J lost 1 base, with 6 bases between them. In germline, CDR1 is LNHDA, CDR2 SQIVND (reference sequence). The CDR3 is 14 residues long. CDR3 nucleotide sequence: TGTGCCAGTAGTATTGGTGGGAACACCGGGGAGCTGTTTTTT. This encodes CASSIGGNTGELFF.

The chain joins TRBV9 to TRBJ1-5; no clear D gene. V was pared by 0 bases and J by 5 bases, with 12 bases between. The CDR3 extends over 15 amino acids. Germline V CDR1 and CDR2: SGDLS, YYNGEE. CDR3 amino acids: CASSVAGRVDQPQHF. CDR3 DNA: TGTGCCAGCAGCGTAGCTGGGAGGGTTGATCAGCCCCAGCATTTT.

The CDR3 loop reads CASSWAWGTGTANPLNTEAFF. The CDR3 DNA sequence: TGTGCCAGCAGCTGGGCTTGGGGCACGGGGACAGCTAACCCTCTGAACACTGAAGCTTTCTTT. The gene calls are TRBV7-9 and TRBJ1-1; TRBD1 matches at 7 bases. This CDR3 is built from 21 residues. Germline lookup yields CDR1 SEHNR and CDR2 FQNEAQ (reference sequence). V was pared by 4 bases and J by 0 bases, with 23 bases of the junction left unmatched.

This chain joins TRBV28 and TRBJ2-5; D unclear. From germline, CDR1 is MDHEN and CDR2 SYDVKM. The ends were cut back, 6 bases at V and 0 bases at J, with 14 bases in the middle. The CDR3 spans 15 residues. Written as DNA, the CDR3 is TGTGCCAGCAGCCTCAGGCGAACATACCAAGAGACCCAGTACTTC. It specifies CASSLRRTYQETQYF.

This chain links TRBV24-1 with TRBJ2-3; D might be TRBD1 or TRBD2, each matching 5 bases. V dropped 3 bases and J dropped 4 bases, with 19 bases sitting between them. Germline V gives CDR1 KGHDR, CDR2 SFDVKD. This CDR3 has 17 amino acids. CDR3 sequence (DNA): TGTGCCACCAGTGATACCCGGGACCCGCGGAGTCCAGATACGCAGTATTTT. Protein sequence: CATSDTRDPRSPDTQYF.

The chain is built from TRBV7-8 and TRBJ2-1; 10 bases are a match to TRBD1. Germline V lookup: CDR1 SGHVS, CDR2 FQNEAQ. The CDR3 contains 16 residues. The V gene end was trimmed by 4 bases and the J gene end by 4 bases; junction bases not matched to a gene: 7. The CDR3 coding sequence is TGTGCCAGCAGCTCAGTTCGGGACAGGGGATACAATGAGCAGTTCTTC. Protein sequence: CASSSVRDRGYNEQFF. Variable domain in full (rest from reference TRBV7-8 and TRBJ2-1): GAGVSQSPRYKVAKRGQDVALRCDPISGHVSLFWYQQALGQGPEFLTYFQNEAQLDKSGLPSDRFFAERPEGSVSTLKIQRTQQEDSAVYLCASSSVRDRGYNEQFFGPGTRLTVL.